One sample yielded the 6 T cell receptor beta chains listed below, sequenced in a study of tumor and adjacent non-tumor tissue in lung cancer. Three rounds of nested PCR, following a modified ARM-PCR protocol, produced the TCRbeta library. TCRdb re-analysed the multiplex PCR reads in MiXCR, keeping a single row per CDR3 protein. The sample shows 100,000 to 150,000 distinct CDR3 sequences, around three fifths of them seen only once. No cell sorting was done before RNA was extracted from the tissue. Material: lung tumor tissue. The receptors shown here come from a man aged 30-40 years with non-small cell lung cancer.

About this clonotype itself: At one of its ends the junction is not consistent with the germline gene, which may arise from a read error. The chain is built from TRBV11-2 and TRBJ1-1; no definite D call. The germline CDR1 and CDR2 sequences are SGHAT and FQNNGV. The length of the CDR3 is 13 residues. As DNA, the CDR3 is TGTACCAGCAGCTTTGCAGTTAACGGTGAAGCTTTCTTT. Translation: CTSSFAVNGEAFF.

Notes on this clonotype: A much bigger clone sits one base away, suggesting this may be a read error. The V and J genes are TRBV28 and TRBJ1-1; D possibly corresponds to TRBD1 (5 bases). Germline-derived CDR1 and CDR2 are MDHEN and SYDVKM. The CDR3 contains 13 residues. V was trimmed by 6 bases and J by 6 bases, leaving 14 bases between them. This chain's CDR3 is CASRLGVKAEAFF. As DNA, the CDR3 is TGTGCCAGCAGATTGGGGGTGAAAGCTGAAGCTTTCTTT.

On this clonotype itself: A much larger clone differs from this one at a single base, so this may be a read error. The chain combines TRBV5-5 with TRBJ2-6; maybe TRBD2 (6 bases). V was clipped by 1 base and J by 15 bases, with 11 bases between them. Germline-derived CDR1 and CDR2 are SGHKS and YYEKEE (reference sequence). This CDR3 spans 12 amino acids. The CDR3 nucleotides are TGTGCCAGCAGCTTGCGACGGCGGGACCTGACTTTC. Its protein is CASSLRRRDLTF.

Concerning this clonotype itself: This may be a read error: a much more frequent sequence differs by one nucleotide. The chain uses TRBV6-6 and TRBJ2-3, with 9 nucleotides matching TRBD1. The germline CDR1 and CDR2 sequences are MNHNY and SVGAGI (reference sequence). The CDR3 has 14 amino acids. The CDR3 coding sequence is TGTGCCAGCAGTTGGACAGGGGCTACAGATATGCAGTATTTT. As protein: CASSWTGATDMQYF.

With respect to this clonotype: This likely comes from a read error, as the CDR3 has no conserved phenylalanine or tryptophan at its end. The chain links TRBV11-2 to TRBJ1-1; possibly TRBD1 for D (5 bases). Germline values: CDR1 SGHAT, CDR2 FQNNGV. With 3 bases removed from V and 1 base from J, the gap between germline ends came to 15 bases. The length of the CDR3 is 16 residues. CDR3 protein: CASSFDGGRRNTEAFS. As DNA, the CDR3 is TGTGCCAGCAGCTTTGATGGGGGACGGCGGAACACTGAAGCTTTCTCT.

In regard to this clonotype: It may be a read error: a sequence one base away is much more abundant. The chain recombines TRBV20-1 with TRBJ2-1; D tentatively fits TRBD1 or TRBD2 (5 bases each). This CDR3 region has 14 residues. Germline V CDR1 and CDR2: DFQATT, SNEGSKA (reference sequence). The CDR3 DNA follows: TGCATTGCCGGGGCGGCAAGCTCCTACAATGAGCAGTTCTTC. Protein sequence: CIAGAASSYNEQFF.